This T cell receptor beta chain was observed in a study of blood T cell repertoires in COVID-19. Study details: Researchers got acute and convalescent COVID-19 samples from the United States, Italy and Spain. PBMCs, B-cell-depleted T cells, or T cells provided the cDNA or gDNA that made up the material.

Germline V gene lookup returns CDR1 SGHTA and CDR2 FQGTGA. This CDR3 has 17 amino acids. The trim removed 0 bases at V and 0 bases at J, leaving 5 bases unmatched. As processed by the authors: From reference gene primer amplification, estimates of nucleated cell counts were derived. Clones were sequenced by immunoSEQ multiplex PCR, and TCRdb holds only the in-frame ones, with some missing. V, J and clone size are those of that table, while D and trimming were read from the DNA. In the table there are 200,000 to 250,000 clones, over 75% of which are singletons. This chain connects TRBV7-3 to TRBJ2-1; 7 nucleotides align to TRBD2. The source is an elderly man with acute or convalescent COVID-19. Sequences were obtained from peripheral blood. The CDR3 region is CASSLTSGPSSYNEQFF. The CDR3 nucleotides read TGTGCCAGCAGCTTAACTAGCGGGCCGAGCTCCTACAATGAGCAGTTCTTC.